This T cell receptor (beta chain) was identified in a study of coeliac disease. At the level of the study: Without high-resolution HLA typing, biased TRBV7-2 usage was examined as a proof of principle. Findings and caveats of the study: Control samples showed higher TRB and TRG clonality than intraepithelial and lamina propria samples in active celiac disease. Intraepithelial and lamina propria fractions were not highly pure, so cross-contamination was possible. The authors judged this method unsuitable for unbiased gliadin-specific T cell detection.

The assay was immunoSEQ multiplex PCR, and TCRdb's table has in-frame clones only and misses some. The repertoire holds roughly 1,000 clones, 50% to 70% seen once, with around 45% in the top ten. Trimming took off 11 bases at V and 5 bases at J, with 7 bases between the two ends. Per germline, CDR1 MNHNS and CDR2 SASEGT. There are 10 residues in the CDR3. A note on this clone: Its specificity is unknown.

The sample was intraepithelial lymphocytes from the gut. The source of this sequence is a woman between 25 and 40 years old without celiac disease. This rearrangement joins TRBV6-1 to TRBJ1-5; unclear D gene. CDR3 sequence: CAGGDQPQHF. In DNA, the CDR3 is TGTGCCGGTGGAGATCAGCCCCAGCATTTT.